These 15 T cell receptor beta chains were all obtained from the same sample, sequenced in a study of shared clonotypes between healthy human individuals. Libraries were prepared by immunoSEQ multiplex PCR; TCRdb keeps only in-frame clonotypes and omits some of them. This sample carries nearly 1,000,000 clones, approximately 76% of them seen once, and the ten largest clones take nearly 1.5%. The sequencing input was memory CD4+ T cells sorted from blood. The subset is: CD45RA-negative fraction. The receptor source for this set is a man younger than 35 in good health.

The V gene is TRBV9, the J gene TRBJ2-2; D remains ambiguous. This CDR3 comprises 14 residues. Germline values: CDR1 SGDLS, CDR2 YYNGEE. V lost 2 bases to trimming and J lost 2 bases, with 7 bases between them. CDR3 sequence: CASSVAENTGELFF. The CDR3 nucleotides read TGTGCCAGCAGCGTGGCAGAAAACACCGGGGAGCTGTTTTTT.

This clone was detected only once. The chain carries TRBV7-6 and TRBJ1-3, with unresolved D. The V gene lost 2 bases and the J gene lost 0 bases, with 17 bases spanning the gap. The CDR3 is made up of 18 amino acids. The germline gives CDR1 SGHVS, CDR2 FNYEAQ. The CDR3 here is CASSLIIPEAFSGNTIYF. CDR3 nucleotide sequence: TGTGCCAGCAGCTTAATAATTCCAGAAGCCTTCTCTGGAAACACCATATATTTT.

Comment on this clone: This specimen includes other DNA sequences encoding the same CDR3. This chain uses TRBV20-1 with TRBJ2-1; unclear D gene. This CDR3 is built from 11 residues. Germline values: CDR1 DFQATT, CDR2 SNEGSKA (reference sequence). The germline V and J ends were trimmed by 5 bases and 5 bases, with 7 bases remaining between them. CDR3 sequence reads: CSARLDNEQFF. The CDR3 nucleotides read TGCAGTGCTCGACTGGACAATGAGCAGTTCTTC.

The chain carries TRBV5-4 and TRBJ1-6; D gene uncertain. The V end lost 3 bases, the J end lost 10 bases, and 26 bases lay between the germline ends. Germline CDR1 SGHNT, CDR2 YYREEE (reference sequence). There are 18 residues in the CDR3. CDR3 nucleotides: TGTGCCAGCAGCTGGGCCGACCCGGGCCTCGGGCTCGGCTCACCCCTCCACTTT. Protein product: CASSWADPGLGLGSPLHF.

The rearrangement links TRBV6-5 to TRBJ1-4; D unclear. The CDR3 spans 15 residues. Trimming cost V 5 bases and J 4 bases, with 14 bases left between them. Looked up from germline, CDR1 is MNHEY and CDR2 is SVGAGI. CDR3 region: CASSLTGEYNEKLFF. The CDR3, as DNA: TGTGCCAGCAGTCTGACCGGGGAGTATAATGAAAAACTGTTTTTT.

CDR3: CASSAGTGGEGYTF. CDR3 nucleotides: TGTGCCAGCAGCGCCGGGACAGGGGGCGAAGGCTACACCTTC. J is TRBJ1-2 and V is TRBV5-5; 12 positions agree with TRBD1. The CDR3 totals 14 residues. V gave up 4 bases and J gave up 8 bases; unmatched junction bases: 6. CDR1 is SGHKS, CDR2 YYEKEE, per germline (reference sequence).

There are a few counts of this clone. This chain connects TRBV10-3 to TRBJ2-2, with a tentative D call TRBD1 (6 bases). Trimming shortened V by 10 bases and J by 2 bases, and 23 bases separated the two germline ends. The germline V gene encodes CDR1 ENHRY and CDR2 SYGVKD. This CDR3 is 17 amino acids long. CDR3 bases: TGTGCCACTGGACAGATAAGTGGGGGTGGAAACACCGGGGAGCTGTTTTTT. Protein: CATGQISGGGNTGELFF.

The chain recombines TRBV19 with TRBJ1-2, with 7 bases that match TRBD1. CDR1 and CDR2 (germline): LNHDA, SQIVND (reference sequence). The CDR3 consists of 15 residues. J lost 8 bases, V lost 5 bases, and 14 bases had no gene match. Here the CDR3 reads CASSPKTGARRGYTF. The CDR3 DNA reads TGTGCCAGTAGTCCAAAAACAGGGGCCCGGCGGGGCTACACCTTC.

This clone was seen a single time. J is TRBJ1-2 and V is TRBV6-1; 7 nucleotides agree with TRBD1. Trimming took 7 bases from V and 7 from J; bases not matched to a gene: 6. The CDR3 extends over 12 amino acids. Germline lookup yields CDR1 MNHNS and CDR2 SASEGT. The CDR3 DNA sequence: TGTGCCAGCACGTCCCCAGGGGGTGGCTACACCTTC. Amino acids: CASTSPGGGYTF.

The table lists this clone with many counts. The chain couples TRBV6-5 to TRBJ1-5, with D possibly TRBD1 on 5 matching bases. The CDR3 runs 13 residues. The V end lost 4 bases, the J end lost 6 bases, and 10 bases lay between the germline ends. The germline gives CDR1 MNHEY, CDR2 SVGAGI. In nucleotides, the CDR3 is TGTGCCAGCAGTTTGACAGACGGTCAGCCCCAGCATTTT. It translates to CASSLTDGQPQHF.

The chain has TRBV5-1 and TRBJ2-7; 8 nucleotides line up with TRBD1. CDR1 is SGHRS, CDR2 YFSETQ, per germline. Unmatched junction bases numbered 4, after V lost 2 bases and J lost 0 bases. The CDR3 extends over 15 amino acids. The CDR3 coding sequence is TGCGCCAGCAGCTTCACCGGACAGGGCTCCTACGAGCAGTACTTC. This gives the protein CASSFTGQGSYEQYF.

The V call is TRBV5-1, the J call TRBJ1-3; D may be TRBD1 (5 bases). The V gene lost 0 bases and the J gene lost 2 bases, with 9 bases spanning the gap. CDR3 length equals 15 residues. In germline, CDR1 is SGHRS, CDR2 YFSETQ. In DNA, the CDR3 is TGCGCCAGCAGCTTGGACGGCAGGGCTGGAAACACCATATATTTT. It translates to CASSLDGRAGNTIYF. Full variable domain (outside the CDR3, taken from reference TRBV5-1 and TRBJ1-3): KAGVTQTPRYLIKTRGQQVTLSCSPISGHRSVSWYQQTPGQGLQFLFEYFSETQRNKGNFPGRFSGRQFSNSRSEMNVSTLELGDSALYLCASSLDGRAGNTIYFGEGSWLTVV.

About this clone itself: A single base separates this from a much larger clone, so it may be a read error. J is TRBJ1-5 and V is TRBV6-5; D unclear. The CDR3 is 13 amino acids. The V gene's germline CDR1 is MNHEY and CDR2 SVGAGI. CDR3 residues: CASSPLTNQPQRF. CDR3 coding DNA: TGTGCCAGCAGTCCCCTAACCAATCAGCCCCAGCGTTTT.

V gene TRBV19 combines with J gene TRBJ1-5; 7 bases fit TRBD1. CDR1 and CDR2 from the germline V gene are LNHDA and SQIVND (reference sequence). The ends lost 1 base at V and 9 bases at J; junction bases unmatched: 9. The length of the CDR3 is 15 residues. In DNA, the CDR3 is TGTGCCAGTAGTATAGCCTACAGGGGCCAAAGGCCCCAGCATTTT. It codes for CASSIAYRGQRPQHF.

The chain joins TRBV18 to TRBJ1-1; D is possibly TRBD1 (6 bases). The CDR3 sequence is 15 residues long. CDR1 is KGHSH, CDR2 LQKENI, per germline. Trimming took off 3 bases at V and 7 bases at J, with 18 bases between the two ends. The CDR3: CASSPNLGGNDEAFF. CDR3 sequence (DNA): TGTGCCAGCTCACCGAATTTGGGGGGCAATGATGAAGCTTTCTTT.